This TCR beta chain was found in a study of regulatory T cells in long-lasting Graves disease. Study-wide points: Small numbers of samples may have cut accuracy. Persistent disease preferred TRBV28, TRBJ1-2 and TRBJ2-5; new disease, TRBV20-1 and TRBJ2-1.

CDR1 DFQATT and CDR2 SNEGSKA come from the germline V gene (reference sequence). V was clipped by 4 bases and J by 8 bases, with 6 bases between them. The CDR3 runs 10 residues. As to time point: newly diagnosed GD, antithyroid drugs for less than 3 months. After RNA was extracted from PBMCs, the TCR library was made from it. EDTA tubes received approximately 9 milliliters of collected peripheral blood. This clonotype was detected ten times or more. Antigen: not known. Assembly of TCR beta libraries relied on iRepertoire HTBI primers together with Arm-PCR of CDR3 regions. TCRdb called the multiplex PCR reads again in MiXCR, with one record for every CDR3 protein. The table records some 450,000 distinct CDR3 sequences, less than 20% of them present only once. This same sample was also taken into another study, of T cells in Graves' hyperthyroidism and ophthalmopathy. From that second work: HTBI primers were used for first-round RT-PCR of the TCR CDR3.

The gene calls are TRBV20-1 and TRBJ2-1; D not resolved. The specimen comprised peripheral blood mononuclear cells (PBMCs), sampled at new diagnosis, from a patient treated with antithyroid drugs. The sequence was obtained from a woman aged 25 to 39 with Graves disease. The DNA for the CDR3 is TGCAGTGCTATATGGCATGAGCAGTTCTTC. Amino acids: CSAIWHEQFF.